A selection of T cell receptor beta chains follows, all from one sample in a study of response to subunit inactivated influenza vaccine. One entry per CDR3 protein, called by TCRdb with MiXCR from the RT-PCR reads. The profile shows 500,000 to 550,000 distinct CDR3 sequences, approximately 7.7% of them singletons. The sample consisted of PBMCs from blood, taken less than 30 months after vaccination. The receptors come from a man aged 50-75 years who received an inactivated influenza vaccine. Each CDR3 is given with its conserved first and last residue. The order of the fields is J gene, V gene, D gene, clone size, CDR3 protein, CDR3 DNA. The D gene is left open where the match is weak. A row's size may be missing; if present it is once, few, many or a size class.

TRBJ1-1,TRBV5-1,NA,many,CASSLADRMNTEAFF,TGCGCCAGCAGCTTGGCCGACAGGATGAACACTGAAGCTTTCTTT
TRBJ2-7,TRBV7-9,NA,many,CATRRQNSYEQYF,TGTGCCACCCGGAGACAGAACTCCTACGAGCAGTACTTC
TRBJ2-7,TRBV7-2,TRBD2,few,CASSLGLAGTSTQYF,TGTGCCAGCAGCTTAGGTCTAGCGGGGACATCCACTCAGTACTTC
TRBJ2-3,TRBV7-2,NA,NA,CASSIDDTQYF,TGTGCCAGCAGCATCGACGATACGCAGTATTTT
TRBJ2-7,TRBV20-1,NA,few,CSAREAGVSYEQYF,TGCAGTGCTAGAGAGGCAGGTGTCTCCTACGAGCAGTACTTC
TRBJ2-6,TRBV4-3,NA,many,CASSQASSSALSSGANVLTF,TGCGCCAGCAGCCAAGCTAGTAGTTCAGCCTTATCCTCTGGGGCCAACGTCCTGACTTTC
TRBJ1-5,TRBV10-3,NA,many,CAISEIGGAGSNQPQHF,TGTGCCATCAGCGAAATCGGTGGGGCAGGCAGCAATCAGCCCCAGCATTTT
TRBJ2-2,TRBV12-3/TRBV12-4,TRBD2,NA,CASSFGTSGKGGELFF,TGTGCCAGCAGTTTCGGGACTAGCGGGAAGGGGGGGGAGCTGTTTTTT
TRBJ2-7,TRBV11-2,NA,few,CASSLISRSRGGKTYEQYF,TGTGCCAGCAGCTTAATATCCCGATCCCGAGGGGGTAAAACCTACGAGCAGTACTTC
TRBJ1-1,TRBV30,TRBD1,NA,CAWSRGDRVTNTEAFF,TGTGCCTGGAGTAGGGGGGACAGGGTTACGAACACTGAAGCTTTCTTT
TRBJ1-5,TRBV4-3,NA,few,CASSQEWQRNQPQHF,TGCGCCAGCAGCCAAGAGTGGCAGCGCAATCAGCCCCAGCATTTT
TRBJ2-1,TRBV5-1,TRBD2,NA,CASSLGLGTSGRLANEQFF,TGCGCCAGCAGCTTGGGGCTAGGGACTAGCGGGAGGCTGGCGAATGAGCAGTTCTTC
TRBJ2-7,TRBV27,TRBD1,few,CASSSIRDRHPYEQYF,TGTGCCAGCAGTTCTATCCGGGACAGACATCCCTACGAGCAGTACTTC
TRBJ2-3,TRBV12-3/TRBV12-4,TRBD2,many,CASTPGGHGTDTQYF,TGTGCCAGCACGCCGGGGGGGCACGGCACAGATACGCAGTATTTT
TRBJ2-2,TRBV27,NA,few,CASSLSAVANTGELFF,TGTGCCAGCAGTTTATCTGCCGTCGCGAACACCGGGGAGCTGTTTTTT
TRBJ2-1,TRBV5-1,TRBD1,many,CASSSGTGSYNEQFF,TGCGCCAGCAGCTCCGGGACAGGCTCCTACAATGAGCAGTTCTTC
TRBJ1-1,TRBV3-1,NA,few,CASSQVQNTEAFF,TGTGCCAGCAGCCAAGTTCAAAACACTGAAGCTTTCTTT
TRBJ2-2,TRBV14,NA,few,CASSQDIWDTGELFF,TGTGCCAGCAGCCAAGATATCTGGGACACCGGGGAGCTGTTTTTT
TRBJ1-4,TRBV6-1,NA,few,CASSDRRQPSGEKLFF,TGTGCCAGCAGTGACAGAAGACAGCCGAGCGGTGAAAAACTGTTTTTT
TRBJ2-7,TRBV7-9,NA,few,CASSLYRESGYEQYF,TGTGCCAGCAGCTTATATCGCGAATCGGGATACGAGCAGTACTTC
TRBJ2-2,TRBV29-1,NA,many,CSVEDDGTGELFF,TGCAGCGTTGAAGATGACGGCACCGGGGAGCTGTTTTTT
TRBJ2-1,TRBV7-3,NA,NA,CASSPDLISSYNEQFF,TGTGCCAGCAGCCCCGACCTGATCAGCTCCTACAATGAGCAGTTCTTC
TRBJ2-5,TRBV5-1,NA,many,CASSPGGGETQYF,TGTGCCAGTAGCCCTGGGGGCGGAGAGACCCAGTACTTC
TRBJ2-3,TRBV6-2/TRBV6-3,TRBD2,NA,CASSPRSRGGPDTQYF,TGTGCCAGCAGTCCGAGGTCCCGGGGGGGCCCAGATACGCAGTATTTT
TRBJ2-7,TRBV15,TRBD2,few,CATSRVGTSGRPSYEQYF,TGTGCCACCAGCAGAGTCGGGACTAGCGGGAGGCCCTCCTACGAGCAGTACTTC
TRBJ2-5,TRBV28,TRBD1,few,CASMGQAYQETQYF,TGTGCCAGCATGGGACAGGCGTACCAAGAGACCCAGTACTTC
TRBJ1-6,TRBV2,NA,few,CASTSVQGNYNSPLHF,TGTGCCAGCACAAGCGTTCAGGGGAACTATAATTCACCCCTCCACTTT
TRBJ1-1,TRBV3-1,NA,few,CASRLGSGTEAFF,TGTGCCAGCAGATTGGGTTCTGGTACTGAAGCTTTCTTT
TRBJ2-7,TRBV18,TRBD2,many,CASSPPMAGGPHEQYF,TGTGCCAGCTCACCGCCCATGGCGGGAGGGCCCCACGAGCAGTACTTC
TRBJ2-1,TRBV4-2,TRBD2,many,CASSQDWRGLAANEQFF,TGTGCCAGCAGCCAAGACTGGAGGGGACTAGCCGCCAATGAGCAGTTCTTC
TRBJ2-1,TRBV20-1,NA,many,CSAREQNNEQFF,TGCAGTGCTAGAGAGCAGAACAATGAGCAGTTCTTC